The 32 T cell receptor beta chains below come from one sample, sequenced in a study of regulatory T cells in long-lasting Graves disease. Regarding time point: persistent/refractory GD, antithyroid drugs over 5 years with positive TRAb. Generation of the TCR library employed RNA extracted from PBMCs. Libraries of TCR beta came from iRepertoire HTBI primers plus Arm-PCR of CDR3 regions. In TCRdb, the multiplex PCR reads were re-called with MiXCR into one record per CDR3 protein. Of about 290,000 distinct CDR3 sequences in the sample, under 25% were seen once. Sequences were derived from peripheral blood mononuclear cells (PBMCs), sampled when the disease was refractory, from a patient treated with antithyroid drugs. The receptors were gathered from a female donor with Graves disease.

The chain uses TRBV30 and TRBJ1-2; no definite D call. Germline V gives CDR1 GTSNPN, CDR2 SVGIG (reference sequence). The germline V and J ends were trimmed by 1 base and 4 bases, with 7 bases remaining between them. The CDR3 covers 12 residues. The CDR3 nucleotides are TGTGCCTGGAGTGCGGCGGTCTATGGCTACACCTTC. Translating gives CAWSAAVYGYTF.

A few counts support this clonotype. This sequence joins TRBV30 and TRBJ2-5; 9 bases fit TRBD1. From germline, CDR1 is GTSNPN and CDR2 SVGIG (reference sequence). The CDR3 consists of 13 residues. The trim removed 3 bases at V and 4 bases at J, leaving 3 bases unmatched. The CDR3 reads CAWRDRGGETQYF. The DNA for the CDR3 is TGTGCCTGGAGGGACAGGGGTGGAGAGACCCAGTACTTC.

This clonotype was seen a handful of times. J is TRBJ1-1 and V is TRBV5-1, with D uncertain. This CDR3 comprises 14 residues. V was cut by 4 bases and J by 1 base, with 11 bases left in between. Germline CDR1 SGHRS, CDR2 YFSETQ. This CDR3 is CASSQAWPNTEAFF. The CDR3 DNA sequence: TGCGCCAGCAGCCAAGCATGGCCGAACACTGAAGCTTTCTTT.

This clonotype was seen ten or more times. The chain recombines TRBV3-1 with TRBJ2-1; no definite D call. The CDR3 is 15 amino acids. V lost 4 bases and J lost 4, with 14 bases in between. From germline, CDR1 is LGHDT and CDR2 YNNKEL (reference sequence). CDR3 nucleotides: TGTGCCAGCAGCCGCGGAGAAGACTTGTACAATGAGCAGTTCTTC. Amino acids: CASSRGEDLYNEQFF.

V is TRBV15 and J is TRBJ2-7; 11 nucleotides match TRBD2. Trimming took 5 bases from V and 3 from J; bases not matched to a gene: 9. The CDR3 spans 16 residues. From germline, CDR1 is LNHNV and CDR2 YYDKDF (reference sequence). The CDR3 reads CATSGTLAGGRYEQYF. The CDR3 region has the DNA TGTGCCACCAGCGGTACCCTAGCGGGAGGTCGCTACGAGCAGTACTTC.

The J gene is TRBJ2-7, the V gene TRBV14; D assignment may be TRBD1 or TRBD2 (5 bases each). Germline CDR1 is SGHDN and CDR2 is FVKESK. Deletions cut 4 bases from V and 2 bases from J, with 9 bases between. CDR3 length: 13 amino acids. The DNA of the CDR3 is TGTGCCAGCAGCCCGGGACCGGCCTACGAGCAGTACTTC. This translates into CASSPGPAYEQYF.

This chain uses TRBV6-5 with TRBJ2-5; D uncertain. Trimming stripped 4 bases from V and 2 bases from J, with 11 bases between. The length of the CDR3 is 14 residues. Germline loops: CDR1 MNHEY, CDR2 SVGAGI. The CDR3 region is CASSSRPPQETQYF. The CDR3 DNA reads as TGTGCCAGCAGTTCGCGGCCACCTCAAGAGACCCAGTACTTC.

The rearrangement links TRBV13 to TRBJ2-7; 12 bases map to TRBD2. In germline, CDR1 is PRHDT, CDR2 FYEKMQ (reference sequence). The CDR3 spans 15 residues. Trimming cost V 8 bases and J 5 bases; bases outside gene matches: 10. CDR3 nucleotide sequence: TGTGCCAGCGGGACGACTAGCGGGAGATTCAACGAGCAGTACTTC. This encodes CASGTTSGRFNEQYF.

V and J are TRBV29-1 and TRBJ2-2, with TRBD1 identical over 8 bases. Per the germline V gene, CDR1 is SQVTM and CDR2 is ANQGSEA. The CDR3 sequence is 13 residues long. The trim removed 7 bases at V and 3 bases at J, leaving 4 bases unmatched. CDR3 bases: TGCAGCGGGACGACAGGGGACACCGGGGAGCTGTTTTTT. It translates to CSGTTGDTGELFF.

The chain joins TRBV7-3 to TRBJ2-1; TRBD2 matches 7 bases. J gave up 11 bases and V 8 bases, and 12 bases lay outside the gene matches. The CDR3 runs 13 residues. Germline CDR1 reads SGHTA; CDR2 reads FQGTGA. This CDR3 is CASGAGAENKQFF. CDR3 sequence (DNA): TGTGCCAGCGGGGCGGGAGCCGAGAATAAGCAGTTCTTC. The full variable domain, in which reference TRBV7-3 and TRBJ2-1 provide the parts outside the CDR3, is GAGVSQTPSNKVTEKGKYVELRCDPISGHTALYWYRQSLGQGPEFLIYFQGTGAADDSGLPNDRFFAVRPEGSVSTLKIQRTERGDSAVYLCASGAGAENKQFFGPGTRLTVL.

This clonotype has a handful of counts. The V call is TRBV6-5, the J call TRBJ2-7; D may be TRBD1 (6 bases). The V and J ends lost 2 bases and 0 bases respectively, with 8 bases between them. CDR1 and CDR2 from the germline V gene are MNHEY and SVGAGI. The CDR3 sequence is 14 residues long. CDR3 sequence (DNA): TGTGCCAGCAGTTACGAGGGGGTCTCCTACGAGCAGTACTTC. Translated: CASSYEGVSYEQYF.

This clonotype has at least ten counts. The rearrangement joins TRBV27 to TRBJ2-5; D gene uncertain. The CDR3 sequence is 12 residues long. The V and J ends lost 8 bases and 0 bases respectively, with 7 bases between them. Germline values: CDR1 MNHEY, CDR2 SMNVEV (reference sequence). The CDR3 nucleotides read TGTGCCAGCGGGATCAACCAAGAGACCCAGTACTTC. It codes for CASGINQETQYF.

The DNA for the CDR3 is TGCAGCTGCCCCCTCGGGGATACAAATCCCTACGAGCAGTACTTC. Translated: CSCPLGDTNPYEQYF. The chain has TRBV29-1 and TRBJ2-7, with D possibly TRBD2 on 5 matching bases. V was shortened by 8 bases and J by 2 bases, with 22 bases between the two germline ends. Germline assignment: CDR1 SQVTM and CDR2 ANQGSEA. CDR3 length: 15 amino acids.

This clonotype was counted only a few times. The chain employs TRBV27 and TRBJ1-6, with a possible D match to TRBD1 (5 bases). Germline V gene lookup returns CDR1 MNHEY and CDR2 SMNVEV (reference sequence). Trimming removed 2 bases at V and 9 bases at J, with 14 bases between. The CDR3 sequence is 15 residues long. In nucleotides, the CDR3 is TGTGCCAGCAGTTTAAACCCCCCCGACAGTTCACCCCTCCACTTT. It specifies CASSLNPPDSSPLHF.

The gene calls are TRBV30 and TRBJ2-3, with 12 bases aligning to TRBD2. Germline assignment: CDR1 GTSNPN and CDR2 SVGIG (reference sequence). J was trimmed by 7 bases and V by 3 bases; bases with no gene match: 8. The CDR3 has 15 amino acids. The CDR3 DNA follows: TGTGCCTGGAGCGAGCTAGCGGGAGGGTCCCATACGCAGTATTTT. It is translated as CAWSELAGGSHTQYF.

Only one count was recorded for this clonotype. Given a much more abundant clone one base away, this may be a read error. The gene calls are TRBV7-2 and TRBJ2-5; no clear D. Looked up from germline, CDR1 is SGHTA and CDR2 is FQGNSA. The CDR3 totals 11 residues. In nucleotides, the CDR3 is TGTGCCATCAGCTTAACAGAGACCCAGTACTTC. This translates into CAISLTETQYF.

This clonotype was recorded at least ten times. This rearrangement joins TRBV30 to TRBJ1-2, with TRBD1 identical over 7 bases. The CDR3 spans 14 residues. Per germline, CDR1 GTSNPN and CDR2 SVGIG (reference sequence). The trim removed 2 bases at V and 8 bases at J, leaving 11 bases unmatched. The CDR3 DNA follows: TGTGCCTGGAGTAGGGGAGAGGGGGCGTGGGGCTACACCTTC. This gives the protein CAWSRGEGAWGYTF.

The chain couples TRBV18 to TRBJ2-5, with TRBD2 matching over 13 bases. Germline trimming cut 2 bases from V and 7 bases from J; bases unmatched to any gene: 4. Looked up from germline, CDR1 is KGHSH and CDR2 is LQKENI. CDR3 length equals 15 residues. The CDR3 DNA reads TGTGCCAGCTCACCAGGACTAGCGGGAGACGGGACCCAGTACTTC. Its protein is CASSPGLAGDGTQYF.

The V call is TRBV4-3, the J call TRBJ2-7, with D possibly being TRBD1 (6 bases). The V end lost 0 bases, the J end lost 4 bases, and 13 bases lay between the germline ends. The CDR3 spans 15 residues. Germline CDR1 and CDR2: LGHNA and YSLEER. The CDR3 coding sequence is TGCGCCAGCAGCCAAGATATACAGGGAAGGTACGAGCAGTACTTC. The encoded protein is CASSQDIQGRYEQYF.

This clonotype was counted many times. The V and J genes are TRBV5-1 and TRBJ1-6; D remains ambiguous. V gave up 4 bases and J gave up 10 bases, with 15 bases separating them. The CDR3 runs to 14 residues. Germline V gene sequence: CDR1 SGHRS, CDR2 YFSETQ. The CDR3 nucleotides are TGCGCCAGCAGCCGCGACGGCCCTAACTCACCCCTCCACTTT. This codes for CASSRDGPNSPLHF.

This clonotype has ten or more counts. The V gene is TRBV5-1, the J gene TRBJ1-1, with D possibly matching TRBD1 (5 bases). Germline-derived CDR1 and CDR2 are SGHRS and YFSETQ. The CDR3 is 12 amino acids. Trimming stripped 6 bases from V and 8 bases from J, with 14 bases between. CDR3 amino acids: CASTFRDGEAFF. The CDR3 DNA reads as TGCGCCAGCACCTTCCGGGACGGGGAAGCTTTCTTT.

The chain is built from TRBV28 and TRBJ2-3; unclear D gene. There are 13 residues in the CDR3. Germline V gene lookup returns CDR1 MDHEN and CDR2 SYDVKM. V gave up 3 bases and J gave up 0 bases, with 4 bases separating them. This CDR3 is CASSLGSTDTQYF. CDR3 nucleotide sequence: TGTGCCAGCAGTTTGGGGAGCACAGATACGCAGTATTTT.

This clonotype was observed a few times. The chain carries TRBV7-9 and TRBJ2-7; D is undetermined. The CDR3 is 13 amino acids. Germline values: CDR1 SEHNR, CDR2 FQNEAQ (reference sequence). V lost 0 bases to trimming and J lost 4 bases, with 7 bases between them. In DNA form, the CDR3 reads TGTGCCAGCAGCTTAGCGGAGAGATACGAGCAGTACTTC. This translates into CASSLAERYEQYF. Based on the CDR3 plus reference TRBV7-9 and TRBJ2-7, the full variable domain is DTGVSQNPRHKITKRGQNVTFRCDPISEHNRLYWYRQTLGQGPEFLTYFQNEAQLEKSRLLSDRFSAERPKGSFSTLEIQRTEQGDSAMYLCASSLAERYEQYFGPGTRLTVT.

This clonotype was detected many times. The chain uses TRBV7-2 and TRBJ1-1; the D is unclear. This CDR3 has 13 amino acids. Trimming cost V 4 bases and J 1 base, with 7 bases left between them. CDR1 is SGHTA and CDR2 is FQGNSA in the germline V gene. For the CDR3, the DNA is TGTGCCAGCAGCTCCACCTGGAACACTGAAGCTTTCTTT. Its protein is CASSSTWNTEAFF.

This clonotype was seen more than once but under ten times. V is TRBV6-1 and J is TRBJ2-7; TRBD1 matches 7 bases. V lost 7 bases, J lost 4 bases, and 7 bases stayed unmatched. CDR1 MNHNS and CDR2 SASEGT come from the germline V gene. CDR3 size: 13 residues. The CDR3, as DNA: TGTGCCAGCAAAGGGCAGGGGGTATACGAGCAGTACTTC. It yields the protein CASKGQGVYEQYF.

The V and J genes are TRBV5-5 and TRBJ1-1; D uncertain. The CDR3 loop spans 15 amino acids. The germline CDR1 and CDR2 sequences are SGHKS and YYEKEE (reference sequence). The ends were cut back, 3 bases at V and 1 base at J, with 13 bases in the middle. Here the CDR3 reads CASSSYLTENTEAFF. CDR3 nucleotides: TGTGCCAGCAGCTCCTACTTAACAGAGAACACTGAAGCTTTCTTT.

This clonotype has ten or more counts. This sequence joins TRBV28 and TRBJ2-7; tentatively, D is TRBD1 (6 bases). CDR3 length equals 12 residues. CDR1 is MDHEN and CDR2 is SYDVKM in the germline V gene. Trimming took 6 bases from V and 3 from J, leaving 9 bases between them. The CDR3 DNA reads TGTGCCAGCAGCCAGGGGTTCTACGAGCAGTACTTC. This sequence encodes CASSQGFYEQYF.

The DNA of the CDR3 is TGTGCCAGCAGCACCCAGCCTGGCAACGCTGAAGCTTTCTTT. It translates to CASSTQPGNAEAFF. The rearrangement joins TRBV7-9 to TRBJ1-1, with no clear D. Looked up from germline, CDR1 is SEHNR and CDR2 is FQNEAQ (reference sequence). V shed 5 bases and J shed 6 bases, with 16 bases lying between them. The CDR3 is 14 residues long.

This rearrangement joins TRBV6-2 or TRBV6-3 to TRBJ2-4; 9 bases align to TRBD2. V dropped 7 bases and J dropped 6; count of bases not matched to a gene: 13. This CDR3 is 16 amino acids long. Germline assignment: CDR1 MNHEY and CDR2 SVGEGT. CDR3 nucleotides: TGTGCCAGCAAGGGGACTAGCAGGGAATGGGCAAACATTCAGTACTTC. Its protein is CASKGTSREWANIQYF.

This clonotype was recorded once. Mismatch with germline at one junction end may stem from a read error. This chain links TRBV7-2 with TRBJ1-4; D is unclear. This CDR3 is 15 amino acids long. In germline, CDR1 is SGHTA, CDR2 FQGNSA. For the CDR3, the DNA is TGTGCCAGCAGCTTAGGGGTCACAACTAATGAGAAACTGTTTTTT. Protein sequence: CASSLGVTTNEKLFF.

The chain links TRBV6-2 or TRBV6-3 to TRBJ1-5; D possibly corresponds to TRBD1 (6 bases). V was shortened by 6 bases and J by 4 bases, with 19 bases between the two germline ends. Germline-derived CDR1 and CDR2 are MNHEY and SVGEGT. CDR3 length: 16 residues. The CDR3 DNA reads as TGTGCCAGCAGCAGTTACGGGGCTAGGGGGAATCAGCCCCAGCATTTT. Encoded protein: CASSSYGARGNQPQHF.

The chain is built from TRBV9 and TRBJ2-2; D tentatively reads TRBD1 or TRBD2 (5 bases each). This CDR3 contains 16 residues. Germline V lookup: CDR1 SGDLS, CDR2 YYNGEE. V lost 4 bases, J lost 5 bases, and 18 bases lay in between. The CDR3 spells CASSPLLGAVTGELFF. CDR3 nucleotides: TGTGCCAGCAGCCCACTTCTCGGGGCGGTAACCGGGGAGCTGTTTTTT. Using reference TRBV9 and TRBJ2-2 for the parts outside the CDR3, the full variable domain is DSGVTQTPKHLITATGQRVTLRCSPRSGDLSVYWYQQSLDQGLQFLIQYYNGEERAKGNILERFSAQQFPDLHSELNLSSLELGDSALYFCASSPLLGAVTGELFFGEGSRLTVL.